This TCR beta chain was profiled in a study of T cell repertoires in cytomegalovirus infection. TCRdb redid the calling of the reads with MiXCR, one entry per CDR3 protein. The table lists roughly 720,000 distinct CDR3 sequences, 35% of them singletons. This clonotype was counted ten times or more. Per germline, CDR1 MDHEN and CDR2 SYDVKM. The CDR3 runs 19 residues. With 3 bases clipped from V and 1 base from J, the junction kept 10 bases outside the gene matches. The chain uses TRBV28 and TRBJ2-2, with TRBD2 matching over 11 bases. This receptor was identified in a human donor in good health (CMV status not recorded). Some clones in this sample may be carry-over from other donors' samples. Sample: PBMCs. DNA of the CDR3: TGTGCCAGCAGTTTTGTTAGTAAGGGACTAGCGGAGAACACCGGGGAGCTGTTTTTT. Its protein product is CASSFVSKGLAENTGELFF.